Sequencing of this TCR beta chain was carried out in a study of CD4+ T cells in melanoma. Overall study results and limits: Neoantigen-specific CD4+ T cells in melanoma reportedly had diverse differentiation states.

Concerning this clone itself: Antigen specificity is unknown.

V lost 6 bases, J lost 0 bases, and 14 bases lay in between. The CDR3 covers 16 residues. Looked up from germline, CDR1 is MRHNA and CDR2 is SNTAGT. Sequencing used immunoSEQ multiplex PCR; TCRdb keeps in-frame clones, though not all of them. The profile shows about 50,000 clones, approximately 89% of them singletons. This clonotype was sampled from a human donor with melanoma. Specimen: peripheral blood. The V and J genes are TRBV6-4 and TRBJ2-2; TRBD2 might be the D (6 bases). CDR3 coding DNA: TGTGCCAGCAGACTAAGGAGGGACCCGAACACCGGGGAGCTGTTTTTT. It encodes CASRLRRDPNTGELFF.